Below are 32 T cell receptor beta chains sequenced from a single sample in a study of T cells in tuberculosis. Generated by immunoSEQ multiplex PCR, the TCRdb table keeps only in-frame clones and is missing some. Found here are some 90,000 clones, roughly 93% of them singletons; the top ten hold approximately 2%. After thawing and overnight rest, PBMC were stained with GMM-loaded CD1B tetramer, viability dye and anti-CD3 for sorting. CD1B tetramers were loaded with Rhodococcus equi-derived C32 glucose monomycolate. The sample consisted of CD1b-GMM tetramer-negative cells sorted from PBMCs. The receptors derive from an adult woman with latent tuberculosis.

The chain uses TRBV15 and TRBJ2-5, with a weak D call TRBD1 (8 bases). V gave up 8 bases and J gave up 5 bases, with 15 bases separating them. The CDR3 length is 13 residues. The germline V gene encodes CDR1 LNHNV and CDR2 YYDKDF (reference sequence). Written as DNA, the CDR3 is TGTGCCACCGGACAGGGAGGGGGGGAGACCCAGTACTTC. Its protein product is CATGQGGGETQYF.

This rearrangement joins TRBV2 to TRBJ1-2; TRBD1 aligns across 8 bases. There are 13 residues in the CDR3. With 6 bases clipped from V and 4 bases from J, the junction kept 4 bases outside the gene matches. Germline V gene sequence: CDR1 SNHLY, CDR2 FYNNEI. The CDR3 reads CASRETGVYGYTF. The DNA of the CDR3 is TGTGCCAGCAGGGAGACAGGGGTCTATGGCTACACCTTC.

The rearrangement uses TRBV15 and TRBJ2-7; D uncertain. Germline values: CDR1 LNHNV, CDR2 YYDKDF (reference sequence). V dropped 1 base and J dropped 1 base, with 11 bases sitting between them. The CDR3 loop spans 15 amino acids. The chain's CDR3 is CATSRGGLPSYEQYV. The DNA for the CDR3 is TGTGCCACCAGCAGAGGTGGGCTCCCTTCCTACGAGCAGTACGTC.

This clone was detected once. The chain recombines TRBV10-1 with TRBJ2-7; TRBD1 is a possible D gene (5 bases). There are 12 residues in the CDR3. Germline assignment: CDR1 WNHNN and CDR2 SYGVQD (reference sequence). With 8 bases removed from V and 3 bases from J, the gap between germline ends came to 11 bases. The CDR3: CASSGADYEQYF. CDR3 bases: TGCGCCAGCTCTGGGGCAGACTACGAGCAGTACTTC.

The chain combines TRBV5-4 with TRBJ2-5; possibly TRBD2 for D (6 bases). There are 14 residues in the CDR3. Germline loops: CDR1 SGHNT, CDR2 YYREEE (reference sequence). V was pared by 2 bases and J by 5 bases, with 13 bases between. The CDR3 nucleotides read TGTGCCAGCAGCTTCGTCGCGGGGCGGGAGACCCAGTACTTC. Amino acids: CASSFVAGRETQYF.

The chain has TRBV9 and TRBJ2-3; D possibly corresponds to TRBD2 (6 bases). Between the trimmed V and J ends, which lost 1 base and 1 base, there was a span of 13 bases. The CDR3 totals 16 residues. Germline CDR1 SGDLS, CDR2 YYNGEE. CDR3: CASSVLPSDRTDTQYF. The CDR3 DNA reads TGTGCCAGCAGCGTACTCCCTAGCGACCGCACAGATACGCAGTATTTT.

The rearrangement uses TRBV15 and TRBJ2-5; no clear D gene. This CDR3 spans 13 amino acids. Germline V gene sequence: CDR1 LNHNV, CDR2 YYDKDF (reference sequence). The V end lost 0 bases, the J end lost 1 base, and 3 bases lay between the germline ends. CDR3 nucleotide sequence: TGTGCCACCAGCAGAGACCGCCAAGAGACCCAGTACTTC. It encodes CATSRDRQETQYF. Variable domain in full (rest from reference TRBV15 and TRBJ2-5): DAMVIQNPRYQVTQFGKPVTLSCSQTLNHNVMYWYQQKSSQAPKLLFHYYDKDFNNEADTPDNFQSRRPNTSFCFLDIRSPGLGDTAMYLCATSRDRQETQYFGPGTRLLVL.

The chain couples TRBV5-6 to TRBJ2-3, with 8 positions matching TRBD1. Germline V gene data show CDR1 as SGHDT and CDR2 as YYEEEE. This CDR3 has 15 residues. V shed 3 bases, J shed 2 bases, and the junction held 5 bases outside the gene matches. As DNA, the CDR3 is TGTGCCAGCAGCTCGGACAGGGAAGCCACAGATACGCAGTATTTT. Translating gives CASSSDREATDTQYF.

This clone was seen a single time. The chain couples TRBV6-6 to TRBJ2-2; tentative D call: TRBD2 (6 bases). The germline CDR1 and CDR2 sequences are MNHNY and SVGAGI (reference sequence). The CDR3 length is 16 residues. The germline V and J ends were trimmed by 5 bases and 2 bases, with 15 bases remaining between them. Here the CDR3 DNA reads TGTGCCAGCAGTCTAACGGGGACTTTAAACACCGGGGAGCTGTTTTTT. It specifies CASSLTGTLNTGELFF.

The J gene is TRBJ1-1, the V gene TRBV11-3; TRBD1 might be the D (5 bases). The length of the CDR3 is 13 residues. CDR1 and CDR2 from the germline V gene are SGHNT and YENEEA. V lost 2 bases and J lost 3, with 7 bases in between. The CDR3 region has the DNA TGTGCCAGCAGCTTATCGGGGGACACTGAAGCTTTCTTT. Translation gives CASSLSGDTEAFF.

This chain connects TRBV9 to TRBJ1-2; TRBD1 agrees at 8 bases. Trimming took 5 bases from V and 3 from J; bases not matched to a gene: 12. The CDR3 has 16 residues. Germline loops: CDR1 SGDLS, CDR2 YYNGEE. The DNA of the CDR3 is TGTGCCAGCAGTTCCGGGGCCCTACAGGGGGACTATGGCTACACCTTC. This gives the protein CASSSGALQGDYGYTF. Full variable domain (missing parts from reference TRBV9 and TRBJ1-2): DSGVTQTPKHLITATGQRVTLRCSPRSGDLSVYWYQQSLDQGLQFLIQYYNGEERAKGNILERFSAQQFPDLHSELNLSSLELGDSALYFCASSSGALQGDYGYTFGSGTRLTVV.

The chain couples TRBV2 to TRBJ2-3; 12 nucleotides agree with TRBD2. The CDR3 consists of 16 residues. J gave up 3 bases and V 5 bases, and 6 bases lay outside the gene matches. Germline values: CDR1 SNHLY, CDR2 FYNNEI. CDR3 amino acids: CASSFASGGGTDTQYF. The CDR3 DNA sequence: TGTGCCAGCAGTTTCGCTAGCGGGGGGGGTACAGATACGCAGTATTTT.

This clone was observed a single time. The V gene is TRBV18, the J gene TRBJ1-4; the D gene is possibly TRBD1 (6 bases). V was trimmed by 2 bases and J by 8 bases, leaving 9 bases between them. The CDR3 sequence is 13 residues long. CDR1 and CDR2 from the germline V gene are KGHSH and LQKENI. The CDR3 reads CASSPGGGEKLFF. Here the CDR3 DNA reads TGTGCCAGCTCACCAGGGGGCGGAGAAAAACTGTTTTTT. The whole variable domain, filled in from reference TRBV18 and TRBJ1-4, reads NAGVMQNPRHLVRRRGQEARLRCSPMKGHSHVYWYRQLPEEGLKFMVYLQKENIIDESGMPKERFSAEFPKEGPSILRIQQVVRGDSAAYFCASSPGGGEKLFFGSGTQLSVL.

V is TRBV19 and J is TRBJ2-1, with 7 bases fitting TRBD2. The V gene end was trimmed by 4 bases and the J gene end by 5 bases; junction bases not matched to a gene: 5. Germline loops: CDR1 LNHDA, CDR2 SQIVND (reference sequence). The CDR3 loop spans 14 amino acids. The CDR3 protein is CASSTSGGHNEQFF. As DNA, the CDR3 is TGTGCCAGTAGTACTAGCGGAGGCCACAATGAGCAGTTCTTC.

The chain joins TRBV28 to TRBJ2-7, with 7 positions matching TRBD1. V lost 4 bases to trimming and J lost 7 bases; unmatched junction nucleotides: 10. The germline V gene encodes CDR1 MDHEN and CDR2 SYDVKM. The CDR3 is made up of 14 amino acids. CDR3 sequence (DNA): TGTGCCAGCAGTTCCGGGACAGTTTTGAGGGAGCAGTACTTC. Protein: CASSSGTVLREQYF.

The chain couples TRBV7-6 to TRBJ2-3; 7 bases fit TRBD2. The V segment lost 4 bases and the J segment 1 base; nucleotides outside the gene matches: 8. CDR1 is SGHVS, CDR2 FNYEAQ, per germline. This CDR3 is 16 amino acids long. In nucleotides, the CDR3 is TGTGCCAGCAGCTATGGGAGGGGCTGGGGCACAGATACGCAGTATTTT. This translates into CASSYGRGWGTDTQYF.

DNA for the CDR3: TGTGCCAGCAGTTTGGTGGCGGGGGGGCTCAATGAGCAGTTCTTC. Translating it yields CASSLVAGGLNEQFF. V and J are TRBV28 and TRBJ2-1; the match to TRBD2 covers 9 bases. Unmatched junction bases numbered 6, after V lost 3 bases and J lost 6 bases. CDR1 MDHEN and CDR2 SYDVKM come from the germline V gene. This CDR3 spans 15 amino acids.

The chain uses TRBV27 and TRBJ2-1, with a tentative D call TRBD2 (6 bases). The germline gives CDR1 MNHEY, CDR2 SMNVEV (reference sequence). The length of the CDR3 is 14 residues. Trimming left V 5 bases short and J 4 bases short, with 12 bases between. The CDR3 DNA reads TGTGCCAGCAGTCCACCGACTAGTTACAATGAGCAGTTCTTC. It encodes CASSPPTSYNEQFF.

The rearrangement links TRBV5-4 to TRBJ1-2, with a tentative D call TRBD1 (5 bases). V was clipped by 5 bases and J by 1 base, with 9 bases between them. CDR3 length: 13 residues. Germline assignment: CDR1 SGHNT and CDR2 YYREEE (reference sequence). The CDR3 DNA is TGTGCCAGCAGTTTGACAGTTAACTATGGCTACACCTTC. This encodes CASSLTVNYGYTF.

The V gene is TRBV7-2, the J gene TRBJ2-5, with D possibly matching TRBD2 (7 bases). Trimming cost V 5 bases and J 5 bases, with 15 bases left between them. The CDR3 sequence is 14 residues long. CDR1 and CDR2 from the germline V gene are SGHTA and FQGNSA. CDR3 protein: CASSPFGGAETQYF. The CDR3 DNA reads TGTGCCAGCAGCCCTTTTGGGGGGGCGGAGACCCAGTACTTC.

This chain connects TRBV5-1 to TRBJ2-2; TRBD1 aligns across 10 bases. Trimming cost V 0 bases and J 5 bases; bases outside gene matches: 4. Germline V gives CDR1 SGHRS, CDR2 YFSETQ. The CDR3 covers 16 residues. This CDR3 reads CASSLDGTGVTGELFF. The CDR3 DNA is TGCGCCAGCAGCTTGGATGGGACAGGGGTAACCGGGGAGCTGTTTTTT.

The V call is TRBV30, the J call TRBJ2-7; 9 bases line up with TRBD1. The CDR3 length is 15 residues. Germline loops: CDR1 GTSNPN, CDR2 SVGIG (reference sequence). V lost 2 bases and J lost 6; bases outside the gene matches: 11. This CDR3 is CAWSSGTGFGGEQYF. CDR3 sequence (DNA): TGTGCCTGGAGTTCCGGGACAGGGTTCGGAGGCGAGCAGTACTTC.

The V and J genes are TRBV5-4 and TRBJ2-1; 8 positions match TRBD1. Trimming at V came to 7 bases and at J to 6 bases, leaving 6 bases not matched to a gene. CDR3 length: 13 residues. Germline CDR1 is SGHNT and CDR2 is YYREEE (reference sequence). In nucleotides, the CDR3 is TGTGCCAGCCAGGGACAGGCCAGCAATGAGCAGTTCTTC. It encodes CASQGQASNEQFF.

V is TRBV7-2 and J is TRBJ2-3; possibly TRBD2 for D (6 bases). From germline, CDR1 is SGHTA and CDR2 FQGNSA. The V gene lost 4 bases and the J gene lost 3 bases, with 8 bases spanning the gap. This CDR3 has 13 amino acids. The CDR3 DNA is TGTGCCAGCAGCTCTGGGGGGACAGATACGCAGTATTTT. As protein: CASSSGGTDTQYF.

The rearrangement uses TRBV5-1 and TRBJ1-1; 8 bases are a match to TRBD1. V was pared by 4 bases and J by 5 bases, with 10 bases of the junction left unmatched. Germline V lookup: CDR1 SGHRS, CDR2 YFSETQ. The length of the CDR3 is 15 residues. CDR3 DNA: TGCGCCAGCAGCACCCAGACAGGGGAATTGACTGAAGCTTTCTTT. Protein sequence: CASSTQTGELTEAFF.

The chain is built from TRBV5-1 and TRBJ1-1, with D hard to call. The CDR3 runs to 12 residues. The germline V gene has CDR1 SGHRS and CDR2 YFSETQ. The V end lost 3 bases, the J end lost 4 bases, and 7 bases lay between the germline ends. CDR3 in amino acids: CASSSEVTEAFF. The CDR3 DNA reads as TGCGCCAGCAGCTCGGAGGTCACTGAAGCTTTCTTT.

The chain employs TRBV13 and TRBJ1-2; TRBD1 agrees at 8 bases. CDR3 length equals 14 residues. The germline V gene has CDR1 PRHDT and CDR2 FYEKMQ (reference sequence). V lost 5 bases, J lost 8 bases, and 10 bases stayed unmatched. CDR3 loop: CASSAFRGRFGYTF. The CDR3 region has the DNA TGTGCCAGCAGCGCCTTCAGGGGGCGTTTCGGCTACACCTTC.

The chain combines TRBV28 with TRBJ2-1, with 12 bases aligning to TRBD2. This CDR3 is 16 amino acids long. The germline gives CDR1 MDHEN, CDR2 SYDVKM. With 6 bases clipped from V and 3 bases from J, the junction kept 6 bases outside the gene matches. The CDR3 DNA reads TGTGCCAGCAGCCGAGGACTAGCGGGGTTCTACAATGAGCAGTTCTTC. It translates to CASSRGLAGFYNEQFF.

This clone was observed a few times. The CDR3 region has the DNA TGTGCCAGTAGTGGGGGACTGTGGCATTTT. Translation gives CASSGGLWHF. This chain uses TRBV19 with TRBJ1-5; D is perhaps TRBD1 (5 bases). The germline V gene has CDR1 LNHDA and CDR2 SQIVND (reference sequence). V was pared by 5 bases and J by 15 bases, with 11 bases between. This CDR3 contains 10 residues.

This chain joins TRBV30 and TRBJ2-1; 11 bases align to TRBD2. V lost 4 bases to trimming and J lost 4 bases; unmatched junction nucleotides: 6. From germline, CDR1 is GTSNPN and CDR2 SVGIG (reference sequence). The CDR3 sequence is 15 residues long. CDR3 loop: CAWMMTSGVYNEQFF. In DNA, the CDR3 is TGTGCCTGGATGATGACTAGCGGGGTTTACAATGAGCAGTTCTTC. The full variable domain, in which reference TRBV30 and TRBJ2-1 provide the parts outside the CDR3, is SQTIHQWPATLVQPVGSPLSLECTVEGTSNPNLYWYRQAAGRGLQLLFYSVGIGQISSEVPQNLSASRPQDRQFILSSKKLLLSDSGFYLCAWMMTSGVYNEQFFGPGTRLTVL.

CDR3 sequence reads: CASRRADRVYEQYF. The DNA for the CDR3 is TGTGCCAGCAGAAGAGCGGACAGGGTTTACGAGCAGTACTTC. V and J are TRBV11-2 and TRBJ2-7; 8 bases line up with TRBD1. Germline V gene data show CDR1 as SGHAT and CDR2 as FQNNGV. With 6 bases clipped from V and 4 bases from J, the junction kept 8 bases outside the gene matches. The CDR3 loop spans 14 amino acids.

The V gene is TRBV5-1, the J gene TRBJ1-2, with unresolved D. The CDR3 is 14 residues long. Looked up from germline, CDR1 is SGHRS and CDR2 is YFSETQ. V lost 4 bases and J 8 bases, leaving 18 bases between the germline ends. CDR3 DNA sequence: TGCGCCAGCAGCACGGATGGGAGTGGAGGCGGCTACACCTTC. Translated: CASSTDGSGGGYTF. The entire variable domain, with the rest obtained from reference TRBV5-1 and TRBJ1-2, is as follows: KAGVTQTPRYLIKTRGQQVTLSCSPISGHRSVSWYQQTPGQGLQFLFEYFSETQRNKGNFPGRFSGRQFSNSRSEMNVSTLELGDSALYLCASSTDGSGGGYTFGSGTRLTVV.